This TCR beta chain was profiled in a study of response to subunit inactivated influenza vaccine. The study, taken as a whole, reports: The authors offered the suggestion that each seasonal influenza vaccination recruits few new T cells.

This clonotype was picked up a small number of times. What it binds is not known. CDR1 is SGHDN, CDR2 FVKESK, per germline. Trimming pared 6 bases from V and 4 bases from J, leaving 21 bases between. CDR3 length: 16 amino acids. TCRdb re-analysed the RT-PCR reads in MiXCR, keeping a single row per CDR3 protein. The data contain roughly 700,000 distinct CDR3 sequences, 14% of them seen just once; the ten biggest clones take up around 6.5%. The rearrangement joins TRBV14 to TRBJ1-1; possible D gene TRBD1, 5 bases. The TCR was taken from a man aged 45-65 years who received an inactivated influenza vaccine. The source material was PBMCs from blood, sampled roughly 2 weeks before vaccination. In DNA form, the CDR3 reads TGTGCCAGCAGACCGCTTGGGGCGGATGGTGTCACTGAAGCTTTCTTT. Its translation: CASRPLGADGVTEAFF. Using reference TRBV14 and TRBJ1-1 for the parts outside the CDR3, the full variable domain is EAGVTQFPSHSVIEKGQTVTLRCDPISGHDNLYWYRRVMGKEIKFLLHFVKESKQDESGMPNNRFLAERTGGTYSTLKVQPAELEDSGVYFCASRPLGADGVTEAFFGQGTRLTVV.